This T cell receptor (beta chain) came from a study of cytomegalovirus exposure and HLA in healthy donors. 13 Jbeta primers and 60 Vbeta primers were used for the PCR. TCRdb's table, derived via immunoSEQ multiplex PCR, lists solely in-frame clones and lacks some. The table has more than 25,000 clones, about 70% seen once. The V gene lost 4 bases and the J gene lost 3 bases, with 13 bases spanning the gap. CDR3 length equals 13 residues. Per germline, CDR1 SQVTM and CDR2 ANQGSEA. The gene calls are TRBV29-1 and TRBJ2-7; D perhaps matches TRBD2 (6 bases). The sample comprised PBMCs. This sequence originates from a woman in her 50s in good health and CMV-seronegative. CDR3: CSVVAGGNYEQYF. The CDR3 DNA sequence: TGCAGCGTTGTGGCCGGGGGAAACTACGAGCAGTACTTC.